The 20 T cell receptor beta chains reported below all come from one sample, sequenced in a study of T cell responses to AZD1222 COVID-19 vaccine. Clones were read by immunoSEQ multiplex PCR, and TCRdb kept only the in-frame ones, dropping some. The table includes 90,000 to 150,000 clones, around 89% detected once. Source: peripheral blood, taken on day 0 of AZD1222 vaccination. These receptors all come from an adult in good health.

The chain is built from TRBV5-1 and TRBJ1-1, with unresolved D. Deletions cut 4 bases from V and 3 bases from J, with 7 bases between. The CDR3 consists of 12 residues. Per germline, CDR1 SGHRS and CDR2 YFSETQ. CDR3 sequence reads: CASSRDYTEAFF. CDR3 nucleotides: TGCGCCAGCAGCCGGGATTACACTGAAGCTTTCTTT. Complete variable domain (other parts from reference TRBV5-1 and TRBJ1-1): KAGVTQTPRYLIKTRGQQVTLSCSPISGHRSVSWYQQTPGQGLQFLFEYFSETQRNKGNFPGRFSGRQFSNSRSEMNVSTLELGDSALYLCASSRDYTEAFFGQGTRLTVV.

This chain links TRBV7-9 with TRBJ2-2; D unclear. Germline CDR1 SEHNR, CDR2 FQNEAQ (reference sequence). This CDR3 is built from 14 residues. Trimming left V 3 bases short and J 6 bases short, with 11 bases between. CDR3 region: CASSFPLESGELFF. Written as DNA, the CDR3 is TGTGCCAGCAGCTTCCCTCTGGAGTCCGGGGAGCTGTTTTTT.

The chain combines TRBV19 with TRBJ1-2; TRBD1 is a possible D gene (5 bases). The CDR3 sequence is 11 residues long. V shed 5 bases and J shed 11 bases, with 12 bases lying between them. Per germline, CDR1 LNHDA and CDR2 SQIVND (reference sequence). In DNA form, the CDR3 reads TGTGCCAGTAGTTCTACAGGTTTTTACACCTTC. It yields the protein CASSSTGFYTF.

The chain combines TRBV3-1 (or the pseudogene TRBV3-2) with TRBJ2-3; TRBD1 agrees at 7 bases. Trimming took 1 base from V and 2 from J; bases not matched to a gene: 9. Germline loops: CDR1 LGHDT, CDR2 YNNKEL (reference sequence). The CDR3 spans 17 residues. The CDR3 is CASSQARGTDATDTQYF. In DNA, the CDR3 is TGTGCCAGCAGCCAAGCAAGAGGGACAGATGCCACAGATACGCAGTATTTT.

This clone was picked up one time. The rearrangement joins TRBV19 to TRBJ1-2, with D unresolved. The germline V and J ends were trimmed by 4 bases and 2 bases, with 5 bases remaining between them. The CDR3 runs 12 residues. Looked up from germline, CDR1 is LNHDA and CDR2 is SQIVND (reference sequence). The CDR3, as DNA: TGTGCCAGTAGTAGAGCCAACTATGGCTACACCTTC. This codes for CASSRANYGYTF.

The chain recombines TRBV7-9 with TRBJ2-7; a possible D gene is TRBD1 (6 bases). Trimming shortened V by 2 bases and J by 2 bases, and 13 bases separated the two germline ends. Per germline, CDR1 SEHNR and CDR2 FQNEAQ (reference sequence). The CDR3 is 15 residues long. The CDR3 nucleotides are TGTGCCAGCAGCTTAATCGGACAGCTAGCCTACGAGCAGTACTTC. Translation gives CASSLIGQLAYEQYF.

The V gene is TRBV15, the J gene TRBJ2-7, with no clear D. CDR1 LNHNV and CDR2 YYDKDF come from the germline V gene (reference sequence). V lost 3 bases to trimming and J lost 6 bases, with 6 bases between them. CDR3 size: 11 residues. DNA for the CDR3: TGTGCCACCAGCAGGGGTAGCGAGCAGTACTTC. It encodes CATSRGSEQYF.

CDR3 nucleotide sequence: TGTGCCAGCAGCTTTCAACAGGGCCAAGAGACCCAGTACTTC. Its translation: CASSFQQGQETQYF. The chain employs TRBV5-6 and TRBJ2-5; D possibly corresponds to TRBD1 (6 bases). V shed 2 bases and J shed 1 base, with 9 bases lying between them. The CDR3 sequence is 14 residues long. From germline, CDR1 is SGHDT and CDR2 YYEEEE.

J is TRBJ1-4 and V is TRBV2, with a weak D call TRBD1 (5 bases). CDR3 length: 15 amino acids. Between the trimmed V and J ends, which lost 10 bases and 0 bases, there was a span of 15 bases. The V gene's germline CDR1 is SNHLY and CDR2 FYNNEI. The CDR3 sequence is CATTRVLATNEKLFF. In nucleotides, the CDR3 is TGTGCCACCACCAGGGTTCTTGCAACTAATGAAAAACTGTTTTTT.

This sequence joins TRBV19 and TRBJ2-7, with TRBD2 matching over 8 bases. J gave up 2 bases and V 5 bases, and 11 bases lay outside the gene matches. Germline V gene data show CDR1 as LNHDA and CDR2 as SQIVND (reference sequence). The CDR3 runs to 16 residues. CDR3 nucleotides: TGTGCCAGTAGTCACGGGAGGGCAGCGATCACCTACGAGCAGTACTTC. The encoded protein is CASSHGRAAITYEQYF.

The genes are TRBV12-3 or TRBV12-4 and TRBJ2-7, with D unclear. CDR3 size: 12 residues. Trimming pared 3 bases from V and 7 bases from J, leaving 10 bases between. CDR3 residues: CASSLRPREQYF. For the CDR3, the DNA is TGTGCCAGCAGTTTGAGGCCAAGGGAGCAGTACTTC.

V usage is TRBV6-5 and J usage is TRBJ2-7, with TRBD1 matching 9 bases. V lost 4 bases to trimming and J lost 6 bases; unmatched junction nucleotides: 7. This CDR3 spans 14 amino acids. Germline CDR1 MNHEY, CDR2 SVGAGI. CDR3 amino acids: CASSWGQGGIEQYF. The CDR3 region has the DNA TGTGCCAGCAGTTGGGGACAGGGCGGAATCGAGCAGTACTTC.

This clone was seen more than once but under ten times. The rearrangement joins TRBV2 to TRBJ1-2; tentative D call: TRBD1 (5 bases). This CDR3 comprises 15 residues. CDR1 is SNHLY and CDR2 is FYNNEI in the germline V gene. The V and J ends lost 3 bases and 4 bases respectively, with 15 bases between them. The CDR3 nucleotides read TGTGCCAGCAGTGATAACGTGGGCAGGGCCTATGGCTACACCTTC. It yields the protein CASSDNVGRAYGYTF.

The rearrangement joins TRBV27 to TRBJ2-7; 8 nucleotides agree with TRBD2. Germline V gene lookup returns CDR1 MNHEY and CDR2 SMNVEV (reference sequence). The CDR3 is 16 residues long. The ends lost 6 bases at V and 0 bases at J; junction bases unmatched: 10. The CDR3 DNA reads TGTGCCAGCAGCCCGAGTAGCGGGGAGAGCTCCTACGAGCAGTACTTC. Translation: CASSPSSGESSYEQYF.

The chain couples TRBV6-5 to TRBJ1-2; TRBD1 matches at 8 bases. V shed 6 bases and J 5 bases; nucleotides not matched to a gene: 11. Per germline, CDR1 MNHEY and CDR2 SVGAGI. CDR3 length equals 15 residues. CDR3 bases: TGTGCCAGCAGAGACAGGGGCTTACACCCTTATGGCTACACCTTC. Its translation is CASRDRGLHPYGYTF.

The V and J genes are TRBV29-1 and TRBJ1-2; tentative D call: TRBD1 (5 bases). V dropped 3 bases and J dropped 7 bases, with 21 bases sitting between them. CDR3 length: 15 amino acids. Germline CDR1 reads SQVTM; CDR2 reads ANQGSEA. CDR3 DNA: TGCAGCGTTGAGGCAGGGAATCGTAAAGCGGGTGGCTACACCTTC. It is translated as CSVEAGNRKAGGYTF. Full variable domain (missing parts from reference TRBV29-1 and TRBJ1-2): SAVISQKPSRDICQRGTSLTIQCQVDSQVTMMFWYRQQPGQSLTLIATANQGSEATYESGFVIDKFPISRPNLTFSTLTVSNMSPEDSSIYLCSVEAGNRKAGGYTFGSGTRLTVV.

There are a few counts of this clone. CDR3 nucleotides: TGTGCCAGCAGCTACCGGGACAGGGCGGTCGGGGAGCTGTTTTTT. Its protein product is CASSYRDRAVGELFF. This chain links TRBV7-9 with TRBJ2-2; 9 nucleotides agree with TRBD1. The CDR3 contains 15 residues. V lost 4 bases and J lost 7; bases outside the gene matches: 7. Germline V gene data show CDR1 as SEHNR and CDR2 as FQNEAQ (reference sequence).

This chain uses TRBV6-5 with TRBJ2-7, with D possibly TRBD2 on 5 matching bases. Germline assignment: CDR1 MNHEY and CDR2 SVGAGI. The CDR3 has 15 residues. Deletions cut 7 bases from V and 2 bases from J, with 18 bases between. DNA for the CDR3: TGTGCCAGCAAATCGGAGTTGGACGGGGCCTACGAGCAGTACTTC. It yields the protein CASKSELDGAYEQYF.

The sample holds a few counts of this clone. CDR3 sequence reads: CSVEGLGLARTDTQYF. CDR3 DNA: TGCAGCGTTGAAGGCCTTGGACTAGCCCGCACAGATACGCAGTATTTT. V gene TRBV29-1 combines with J gene TRBJ2-3; 8 bases align to TRBD2. The CDR3 loop spans 16 amino acids. V shed 1 base, J shed 1 base, and the junction held 7 bases outside the gene matches. CDR1 and CDR2 (germline): SQVTM, ANQGSEA.

A single count supports this clone. This rearrangement joins TRBV10-3 to TRBJ2-2, with D perhaps matching TRBD2 (7 bases). Germline V gene sequence: CDR1 ENHRY, CDR2 SYGVKD. This CDR3 is built from 16 residues. V lost 7 bases, J lost 5 bases, and 20 bases lay in between. CDR3 sequence: CAITRGGTISTGELFF. CDR3 DNA sequence: TGTGCCATCACCCGAGGGGGGACTATTAGTACCGGGGAGCTGTTTTTT.